A single sample gave rise to the 2 T cell receptor beta chains below, sequenced in a study of blood T cell repertoires in COVID-19. Method: immunoSEQ multiplex PCR; TCRdb's copy keeps in-frame clones and lacks some. The sample holds roughly 300,000 clones, around 87% seen once. Sequenced input: peripheral blood. Receptor source: a woman in her forties or fifties who had recovered from COVID-19.

The chain couples TRBV7-8 to TRBJ2-7; TRBD2 agrees at 10 bases. The CDR3 length is 14 residues. V shed 7 bases, J shed 1 base, and the junction held 4 bases outside the gene matches. Germline V CDR1 and CDR2: SGHVS, FQNEAQ. The CDR3 spells CASTPTSGSYEQYF. CDR3 DNA sequence: TGTGCCAGCACCCCGACTAGCGGGTCCTACGAGCAGTACTTC.

This clone was picked up a small number of times. V usage is TRBV2 and J usage is TRBJ2-2, with a tentative D call TRBD1 (5 bases). The CDR3 is made up of 15 amino acids. Per the germline V gene, CDR1 is SNHLY and CDR2 is FYNNEI. Trimming took off 4 bases at V and 1 base at J, with 10 bases between the two ends. The CDR3 nucleotides are TGTGCCAGCAGTGCTTGGGGCGGGAACACCGGGGAGCTGTTTTTT. Its protein is CASSAWGGNTGELFF.